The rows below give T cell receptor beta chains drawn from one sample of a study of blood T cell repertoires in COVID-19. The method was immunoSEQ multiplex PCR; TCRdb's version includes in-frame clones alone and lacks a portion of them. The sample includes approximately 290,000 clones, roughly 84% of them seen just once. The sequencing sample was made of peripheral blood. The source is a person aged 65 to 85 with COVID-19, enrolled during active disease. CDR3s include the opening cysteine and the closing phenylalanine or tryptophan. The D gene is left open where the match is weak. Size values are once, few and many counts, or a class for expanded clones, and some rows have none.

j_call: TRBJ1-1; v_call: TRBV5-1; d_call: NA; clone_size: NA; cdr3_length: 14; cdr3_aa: CASSYGRTNTEAFF; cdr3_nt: TGCGCCAGCAGCTACGGACGGACAAACACTGAAGCTTTCTTT
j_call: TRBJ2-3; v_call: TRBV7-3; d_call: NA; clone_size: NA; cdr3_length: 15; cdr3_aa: CASSLNGGNTDTQYF; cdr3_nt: TGTGCCAGCAGCTTAAATGGGGGGAACACAGATACGCAGTATTTT
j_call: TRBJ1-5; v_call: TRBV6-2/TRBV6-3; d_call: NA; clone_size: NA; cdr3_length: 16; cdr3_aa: CASSGPGGGADQPQHF; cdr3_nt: TGTGCCAGCAGCGGACCCGGAGGCGGGGCTGATCAGCCCCAGCATTTT
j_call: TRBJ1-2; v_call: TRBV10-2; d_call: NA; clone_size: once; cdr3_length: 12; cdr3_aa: CASSEYLGDYTF; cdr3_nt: TGCGCCAGCAGTGAATATCTGGGAGACTACACCTTC
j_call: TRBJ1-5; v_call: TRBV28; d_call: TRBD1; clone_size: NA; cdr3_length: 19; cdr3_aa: CASSSGGAGTGFINQPQHF; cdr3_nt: TGTGCCAGCAGTTCTGGGGGAGCCGGGACAGGGTTTATCAATCAGCCCCAGCATTTT
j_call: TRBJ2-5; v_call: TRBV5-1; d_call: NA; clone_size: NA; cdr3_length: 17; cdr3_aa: CASSFNRGLPRGETQYF; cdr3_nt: TGCGCCAGCAGTTTTAACAGGGGCCTACCTCGGGGGGAGACCCAGTACTTC
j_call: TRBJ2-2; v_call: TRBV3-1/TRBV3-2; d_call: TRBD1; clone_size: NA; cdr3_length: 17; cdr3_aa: CASSQGEQGVNTGELFF; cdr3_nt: TGTGCCAGCAGCCAAGGAGAACAGGGGGTAAACACCGGGGAGCTGTTTTTT
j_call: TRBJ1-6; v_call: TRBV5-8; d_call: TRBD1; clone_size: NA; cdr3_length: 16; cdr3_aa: CASSRTGVQNGSPLHF; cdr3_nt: TGTGCCAGCAGCAGGACAGGGGTTCAAAACGGTTCACCCCTCCACTTT
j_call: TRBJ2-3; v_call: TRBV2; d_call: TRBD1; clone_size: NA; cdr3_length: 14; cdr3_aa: CASSGQGDTDTQYF; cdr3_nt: TGTGCCAGCAGTGGACAGGGGGACACAGATACGCAGTATTTT
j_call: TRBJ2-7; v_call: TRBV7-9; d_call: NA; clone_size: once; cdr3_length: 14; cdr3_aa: CASSFSPGVGEQYF; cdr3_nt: TGTGCCAGCAGCTTTTCGCCGGGTGTGGGCGAGCAGTACTTC
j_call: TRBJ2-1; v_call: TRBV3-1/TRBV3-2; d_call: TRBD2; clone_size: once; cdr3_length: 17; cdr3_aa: CASSQEGLAGTYNEQFF; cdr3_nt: TGTGCCAGCAGCCAAGAGGGGCTAGCGGGGACCTACAATGAGCAGTTCTTC
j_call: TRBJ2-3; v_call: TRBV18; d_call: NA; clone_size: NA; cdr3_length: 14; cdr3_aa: CASSPLPVTDTQYF; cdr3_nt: TGTGCCAGCTCACCATTACCAGTCACAGATACGCAGTATTTT
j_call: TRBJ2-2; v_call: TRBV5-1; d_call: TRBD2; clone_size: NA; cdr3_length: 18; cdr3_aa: CASSHRTSGGANTGELFF; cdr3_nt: TGCGCCAGCAGCCACCGGACTAGCGGGGGGGCGAACACCGGGGAGCTGTTTTTT
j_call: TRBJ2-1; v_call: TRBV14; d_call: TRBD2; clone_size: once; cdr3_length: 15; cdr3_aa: CASSQAVAGGSEQFF; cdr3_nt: TGTGCCAGCAGCCAAGCAGTTGCGGGAGGCTCTGAGCAGTTCTTC
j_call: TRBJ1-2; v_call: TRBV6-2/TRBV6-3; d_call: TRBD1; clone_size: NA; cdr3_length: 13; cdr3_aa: CASSYWDRGGYTF; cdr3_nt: TGTGCCAGCAGTTACTGGGACAGGGGCGGCTACACCTTC
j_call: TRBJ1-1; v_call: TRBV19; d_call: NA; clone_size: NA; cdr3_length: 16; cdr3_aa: CASKDPPGALGTEAFF; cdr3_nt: TGTGCCAGTAAAGACCCACCTGGGGCCTTGGGGACTGAAGCTTTCTTT
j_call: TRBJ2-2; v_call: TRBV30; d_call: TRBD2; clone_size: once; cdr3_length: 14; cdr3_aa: CAWTKRENTGELFF; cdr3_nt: TGTGCCTGGACGAAGCGGGAGAACACCGGGGAGCTGTTTTTT
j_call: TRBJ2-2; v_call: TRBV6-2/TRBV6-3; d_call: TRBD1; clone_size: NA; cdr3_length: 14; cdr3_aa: CASSDRVITGELFF; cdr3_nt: TGTGCCAGCAGTGACAGGGTGATCACCGGGGAGCTGTTTTTT
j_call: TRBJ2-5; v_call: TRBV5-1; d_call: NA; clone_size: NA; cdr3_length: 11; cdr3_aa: CASSQKETQYF; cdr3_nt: TGCGCCAGCAGCCAAAAAGAGACCCAGTACTTC
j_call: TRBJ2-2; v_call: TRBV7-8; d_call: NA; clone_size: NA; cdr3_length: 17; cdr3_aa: CASSRHISDRNTGELFF; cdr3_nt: TGTGCCAGCAGCCGACACATCTCGGACAGAAACACCGGGGAGCTGTTTTTT
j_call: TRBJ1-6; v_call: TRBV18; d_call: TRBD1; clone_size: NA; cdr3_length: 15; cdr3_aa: CASCLTGGEDSPLHF; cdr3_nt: TGTGCCAGCTGTTTGACAGGGGGCGAAGATTCACCCCTCCACTTT
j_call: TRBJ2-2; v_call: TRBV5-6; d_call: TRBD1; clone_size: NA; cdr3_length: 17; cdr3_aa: CASSLYGTGGFTGELFF; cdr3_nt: TGTGCCAGCAGCCTCTACGGGACAGGGGGCTTCACCGGGGAGCTGTTTTTT
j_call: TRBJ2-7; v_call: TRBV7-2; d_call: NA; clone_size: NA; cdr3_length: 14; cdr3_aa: CASSDGSYYYEQYF; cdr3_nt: TGTGCCAGCAGCGACGGGTCCTACTACTACGAGCAGTACTTC